The 25 T cell receptor beta chains presented below share a single source sample, sequenced in a study of PD-L1 blockade in urothelial cancer. The time point here: peripheral blood 6 weeks after treatment start. Clones were sequenced by immunoSEQ multiplex PCR, and TCRdb holds only the in-frame ones, with some missing. The sample carries over 25,000 clones, approximately 81% recorded once. The sample consisted of PBMCs, taken around atezolizumab (anti-PD-L1) treatment. These receptor sequences come from a man between 65 and 85 years old with urothelial cancer.

The chain employs TRBV6-6 and TRBJ2-5; TRBD2 might be the D (5 bases). Germline-derived CDR1 and CDR2 are MNHNY and SVGAGI (reference sequence). CDR3 size: 13 residues. Trimming stripped 0 bases from V and 9 bases from J, with 11 bases between. CDR3 nucleotides: TGTGCCAGCAGTTACTCGGAAGCCGGGGCCCAGTACTTC. Protein: CASSYSEAGAQYF.

CDR3 nucleotide sequence: TGTGCCAGCAGCGCTATTAACCGGGACAATGAGCAGTTCTTC. Its protein product is CASSAINRDNEQFF. This chain uses TRBV9 with TRBJ2-1; no clear D. CDR3 length: 14 amino acids. Trimming took off 3 bases at V and 5 bases at J, with 12 bases between the two ends. In germline, CDR1 is SGDLS, CDR2 YYNGEE.

J is TRBJ1-2 and V is TRBV7-2; a weak D match, TRBD1 (5 bases). Trimming removed 1 base at V and 2 bases at J, with 8 bases between. This CDR3 has 14 amino acids. CDR1 is SGHTA, CDR2 FQGNSA, per germline. The CDR3 DNA follows: TGTGCCAGCAGCTTAGTGGGGCGGAACTATGGCTACACCTTC. Translation: CASSLVGRNYGYTF.

The DNA for the CDR3 is TGCGCCAGCAGCTTGGAGTCCAGGGAGGGGGAAAAACTGTTTTTT. This codes for CASSLESREGEKLFF. The chain links TRBV5-1 to TRBJ1-4, with a tentative D call TRBD1 (5 bases). Trimming left V 0 bases short and J 8 bases short, with 14 bases between. Germline values: CDR1 SGHRS, CDR2 YFSETQ. This CDR3 spans 15 amino acids.

This clone appeared a few times. V usage is TRBV4-3 and J usage is TRBJ2-3, with TRBD1 matching 7 bases. With 4 bases clipped from V and 5 bases from J, the junction kept 9 bases outside the gene matches. This CDR3 is built from 15 residues. Germline-derived CDR1 and CDR2 are LGHNA and YSLEER. CDR3 residues: CASSRRQGWGDTQYF. As DNA, the CDR3 is TGCGCCAGCAGCCGCCGACAGGGATGGGGAGATACGCAGTATTTT.

The chain combines TRBV5-5 with TRBJ2-3; TRBD2 is a possible D gene (5 bases). CDR1 is SGHKS and CDR2 is YYEKEE in the germline V gene (reference sequence). The CDR3 has 15 amino acids. V was shortened by 1 base and J by 1 base, with 10 bases between the two germline ends. The CDR3 loop reads CASSLLSGGTDTQYF. Written as DNA, the CDR3 is TGTGCCAGCAGCTTGCTGAGCGGAGGCACAGATACGCAGTATTTT. Combining the CDR3 with reference TRBV5-5 and TRBJ2-3 gives the whole variable domain DAGVTQSPTHLIKTRGQQVTLRCSPISGHKSVSWYQQVLGQGPQFIFQYYEKEERGRGNFPDRFSARQFPNYSSELNVNALLLGDSALYLCASSLLSGGTDTQYFGPGTRLTVL.

This clone has a handful of counts. Written as DNA, the CDR3 is TGCAGCGTTGAAGGACTAGCGGGGGGGCAAAACTACAATGAGCAGTTCTTC. Protein product: CSVEGLAGGQNYNEQFF. The rearrangement uses TRBV29-1 and TRBJ2-1, with 14 bases fitting TRBD2. Germline values: CDR1 SQVTM, CDR2 ANQGSEA. V lost 1 base and J lost 3; bases outside the gene matches: 5. The CDR3 extends over 17 amino acids.

This chain connects TRBV30 to TRBJ1-5; D might be TRBD1 (5 bases). CDR3 length: 12 residues. CDR1 and CDR2 (germline): GTSNPN, SVGIG (reference sequence). Trimming stripped 0 bases from V and 7 bases from J, with 7 bases between. The CDR3 reads CAWSVGGQPQHF. CDR3 nucleotide sequence: TGTGCCTGGAGTGTTGGGGGGCAGCCCCAGCATTTT.

The chain uses TRBV7-6 and TRBJ2-2; tentative D call: TRBD2 (6 bases). CDR1 SGHVS and CDR2 FNYEAQ come from the germline V gene. V shed 1 base and J shed 3 bases, with 12 bases lying between them. The CDR3 loop spans 16 amino acids. The CDR3 is CASSLGTGTYTGELFF. DNA of the CDR3: TGTGCCAGCAGCTTAGGGACCGGGACTTACACCGGGGAGCTGTTTTTT.

The chain recombines TRBV11-2 with TRBJ2-3; D possibly corresponds to TRBD2 (6 bases). The CDR3 is made up of 14 amino acids. Trimming left V 4 bases short and J 2 bases short, with 10 bases between. Germline loops: CDR1 SGHAT, CDR2 FQNNGV. Here the CDR3 reads CASSYGGFTDTQYF. CDR3 bases: TGTGCCAGCAGCTATGGGGGGTTCACAGATACGCAGTATTTT.

The V call is TRBV20-1, the J call TRBJ2-1; D is unresolved. The CDR3 is 11 amino acids. Looked up from germline, CDR1 is DFQATT and CDR2 is SNEGSKA (reference sequence). Trimming took off 2 bases at V and 4 bases at J, with 3 bases between the two ends. This CDR3 is CSARPYNEQFF. The DNA for the CDR3 is TGCAGTGCTAGACCTTACAATGAGCAGTTCTTC.

This chain connects TRBV6-5 to TRBJ2-2; a possible D gene is TRBD2 (6 bases). Trimming removed 3 bases from V and 6 bases from J, with 8 bases in between. Germline CDR1 is MNHEY and CDR2 is SVGAGI. The CDR3 is 13 residues long. CDR3 region: CASSYRESGELFF. CDR3 coding DNA: TGTGCCAGCAGTTATCGGGAGTCCGGGGAGCTGTTTTTT.

J is TRBJ1-1 and V is TRBV29-1; 7 bases fit TRBD1. The CDR3 totals 14 residues. The V gene's germline CDR1 is SQVTM and CDR2 ANQGSEA. The ends lost 6 bases at V and 4 bases at J; junction bases unmatched: 11. The CDR3 loop reads CSVATDRTGTEAFF. CDR3 in DNA: TGCAGCGTGGCCACGGACAGGACGGGCACTGAAGCTTTCTTT.

V and J are TRBV30 and TRBJ2-1; 8 bases match TRBD2. CDR1 is GTSNPN, CDR2 SVGIG, per germline (reference sequence). CDR3 length equals 15 residues. With 0 bases clipped from V and 4 bases from J, the junction kept 5 bases outside the gene matches. The CDR3 reads CAWSVGSGGYNEQFF. As DNA, the CDR3 is TGTGCCTGGAGTGTAGGGAGCGGGGGATACAATGAGCAGTTCTTC.

This chain connects TRBV7-8 to TRBJ2-1, with 10 bases aligning to TRBD2. Germline V lookup: CDR1 SGHVS, CDR2 FQNEAQ. The CDR3 has 14 residues. The ends lost 5 bases at V and 10 bases at J; junction bases unmatched: 8. CDR3 in amino acids: CASSLLAGVGEQFF. CDR3 DNA sequence: TGTGCCAGCAGCCTTCTAGCGGGAGTAGGGGAGCAGTTCTTC.

The chain recombines TRBV19 with TRBJ2-1; no definite D call. The germline V gene encodes CDR1 LNHDA and CDR2 SQIVND (reference sequence). The CDR3 sequence is 14 residues long. V was trimmed by 4 bases and J by 3 bases, leaving 10 bases between them. CDR3 sequence: CASSTPSSYNEQFF. The CDR3 DNA follows: TGTGCCAGTAGTACCCCCTCCAGCTACAATGAGCAGTTCTTC.

This chain links TRBV5-1 with TRBJ2-2; 7 nucleotides align to TRBD1. CDR3 size: 16 residues. CDR1 is SGHRS and CDR2 is YFSETQ in the germline V gene. The J segment lost 0 bases and the V segment lost 0 bases, leaving 2 bases of the junction unmatched. CDR3 coding DNA: TGCGCCAGCAGCTTGGAGGGACAGTCGAACACCGGGGAGCTGTTTTTT. Amino acids: CASSLEGQSNTGELFF.

This chain links TRBV5-4 with TRBJ1-1; TRBD1 is a possible D gene (5 bases). Germline-derived CDR1 and CDR2 are SGHNT and YYREEE (reference sequence). V dropped 2 bases and J dropped 2 bases, with 10 bases sitting between them. This CDR3 contains 14 residues. The CDR3 DNA reads TGTGCCAGCAGCTTCGGGGGTCGCAACACTGAAGCTTTCTTT. This gives the protein CASSFGGRNTEAFF.

This chain uses TRBV5-1 with TRBJ1-4; TRBD1 is a possible D gene (6 bases). Per the germline V gene, CDR1 is SGHRS and CDR2 is YFSETQ. The germline V and J ends were trimmed by 4 bases and 6 bases, with 13 bases remaining between them. The CDR3 spans 14 residues. CDR3 in amino acids: CASSRGQKDEKLFF. In DNA, the CDR3 is TGCGCCAGCAGCCGCGGACAGAAGGATGAAAAACTGTTTTTT. Drawing the rest from reference TRBV5-1 and TRBJ1-4, the complete variable domain is KAGVTQTPRYLIKTRGQQVTLSCSPISGHRSVSWYQQTPGQGLQFLFEYFSETQRNKGNFPGRFSGRQFSNSRSEMNVSTLELGDSALYLCASSRGQKDEKLFFGSGTQLSVL.

The chain employs TRBV15 and TRBJ2-3; 12 bases match TRBD1. The junction had 8 bases not matched to a gene; V was cut back by 2 bases and J by 5 bases. CDR1 and CDR2 (germline): LNHNV, YYDKDF (reference sequence). The CDR3 runs to 17 residues. For the CDR3, the DNA is TGTGCCACCAGCAGACTGAACCGGGACAGGGGGCAAGATACGCAGTATTTT. It yields the protein CATSRLNRDRGQDTQYF.

In this sample, this clone turned up a few times. This chain uses TRBV6-1 with TRBJ2-5; perhaps TRBD2 as D (6 bases). Germline V gene lookup returns CDR1 MNHNS and CDR2 SASEGT. The CDR3 sequence is 12 residues long. V was pared by 5 bases and J by 4 bases, with 8 bases between. Written as DNA, the CDR3 is TGTGCCAGCAGTAGGGACTTAGAGACCCAGTACTTC. It translates to CASSRDLETQYF.

The gene calls are TRBV25-1 and TRBJ2-7, with TRBD1 matching over 8 bases. The CDR3 is 14 amino acids. CDR1 MGHDK and CDR2 SYGVNS come from the germline V gene. The V gene end was trimmed by 5 bases and the J gene end by 6 bases; junction bases not matched to a gene: 9. The DNA for the CDR3 is TGTGCCAGCAGTTCGGACAGGGTAGTCGGCGAGCAGTACTTC. Translated: CASSSDRVVGEQYF.

This clone was detected only a few times. The chain has TRBV27 and TRBJ1-5; D is perhaps TRBD1 (6 bases). Germline loops: CDR1 MNHEY, CDR2 SMNVEV (reference sequence). This CDR3 contains 15 residues. V was clipped by 9 bases and J by 1 base, with 16 bases between them. The CDR3 sequence: CASTLTGYSNQPQHF. DNA of the CDR3: TGTGCCAGTACTCTAACAGGGTACAGCAATCAGCCCCAGCATTTT.

The sample holds a few counts of this clone. The chain carries TRBV5-4 and TRBJ1-6; D perhaps matches TRBD1 (6 bases). In germline, CDR1 is SGHNT, CDR2 YYREEE (reference sequence). The CDR3 covers 16 residues. Between the trimmed V and J ends, which lost 0 bases and 6 bases, there was a span of 13 bases. The CDR3 here is CASSLAGGLGNSPLHF. The CDR3 DNA is TGTGCCAGCAGCTTGGCCGGGGGGCTAGGTAATTCACCCCTCCACTTT.

V usage is TRBV5-1 and J usage is TRBJ1-4; 10 nucleotides match TRBD1. Germline loops: CDR1 SGHRS, CDR2 YFSETQ. J was trimmed by 5 bases and V by 4 bases; bases with no gene match: 8. The CDR3 spans 16 residues. The CDR3 region is CASSGGQGKGNEKLFF. CDR3 in DNA: TGCGCCAGCAGCGGGGGACAGGGGAAGGGCAATGAAAAACTGTTTTTT.